Shown below are 18 T cell receptor beta chains from a single sample sequenced in a study of T cell changes during pregnancy in multiple sclerosis. The table came from immunoSEQ multiplex PCR; TCRdb's copy has only in-frame clones and leaves some out. The sample records around 95,000 clones, about 91% being singletons. This sample comprised peripheral blood, obtained after pregnancy. Receptors were obtained from a female donor in good health, enrolled as a control in a pregnancy study.

The V and J genes are TRBV19 and TRBJ2-2; 9 bases align to TRBD2. Trimming cost V 6 bases and J 5 bases; bases outside gene matches: 7. Germline CDR1 LNHDA, CDR2 SQIVND (reference sequence). The CDR3 has 15 amino acids. The DNA of the CDR3 is TGTGCCAGTAGGCGGGAGGGCCGGGGGACCGGGGAGCTGTTTTTT. Translation: CASRREGRGTGELFF.

This chain joins TRBV19 and TRBJ2-3, with D possibly being TRBD2 (5 bases). CDR1 and CDR2 (germline): LNHDA, SQIVND (reference sequence). The CDR3 has 17 amino acids. The ends were cut back, 4 bases at V and 6 bases at J, with 23 bases in the middle. The CDR3 DNA sequence: TGTGCCAGTAGTACACCGCACACGGGGAGCCCTGGGGATACGCAGTATTTT. It encodes CASSTPHTGSPGDTQYF.

The chain recombines TRBV18 with TRBJ2-3; perhaps TRBD2 as D (5 bases). V shed 2 bases and J shed 2 bases, with 8 bases lying between them. Germline V gene data show CDR1 as KGHSH and CDR2 as LQKENI. There are 14 residues in the CDR3. The CDR3 loop is CASSPDYITDTQYF. CDR3 DNA sequence: TGTGCCAGCTCACCAGACTACATCACAGATACGCAGTATTTT. Variable domain in full (rest from reference TRBV18 and TRBJ2-3): NAGVMQNPRHLVRRRGQEARLRCSPMKGHSHVYWYRQLPEEGLKFMVYLQKENIIDESGMPKERFSAEFPKEGPSILRIQQVVRGDSAAYFCASSPDYITDTQYFGPGTRLTVL.

This clone was seen once. The chain recombines TRBV25-1 with TRBJ2-7, with D uncertain. Trimming shortened V by 6 bases and J by 3 bases, and 12 bases separated the two germline ends. Germline V gives CDR1 MGHDK, CDR2 SYGVNS. The CDR3 has 13 residues. The CDR3 DNA follows: TGTGCCAGCAGCTCCGACTGGTTCTACGAGCAGTACTTC. Amino acids: CASSSDWFYEQYF.

This clone was detected once. V gene TRBV5-6 combines with J gene TRBJ1-3, with D possibly TRBD1 on 6 matching bases. CDR1 and CDR2 (germline): SGHDT, YYEEEE. This CDR3 has 15 amino acids. Trimming took off 4 bases at V and 3 bases at J, with 14 bases between the two ends. CDR3 amino acids: CASSMGPGVGNTIYF. CDR3 nucleotides: TGTGCCAGCAGCATGGGGCCAGGGGTTGGAAACACCATATATTTT.

This chain connects TRBV19 to TRBJ1-5; D perhaps matches TRBD1 (6 bases). The CDR3 is 16 amino acids. Deletions cut 9 bases from V and 3 bases from J, with 21 bases between. Germline-derived CDR1 and CDR2 are LNHDA and SQIVND (reference sequence). In nucleotides, the CDR3 is TGTGCCAGCAAAAACCTGGGACAAGGAGACAATCAGCCCCAGCATTTT. Translating gives CASKNLGQGDNQPQHF.

V usage is TRBV6-5 and J usage is TRBJ2-7; 12 positions match TRBD2. Germline CDR1 and CDR2: MNHEY and SVGAGI. V gave up 4 bases and J gave up 2 bases; unmatched junction bases: 6. The CDR3 is 16 amino acids. CDR3 protein: CASSSGTSGFPYEQYF. Written as DNA, the CDR3 is TGTGCCAGCAGTTCCGGGACTAGCGGGTTTCCCTACGAGCAGTACTTC.

Only a few counts were recorded for this clone. This chain links TRBV7-2 with TRBJ1-1; D unclear. The CDR3 has 13 amino acids. The germline gives CDR1 SGHTA, CDR2 FQGNSA. Trimming removed 3 bases from V and 5 bases from J, with 10 bases in between. In DNA, the CDR3 is TGTGCCAGCAGCTTTTCCGACGGGACTGAAGCTTTCTTT. The encoded protein is CASSFSDGTEAFF.

This chain joins TRBV2 and TRBJ1-4; TRBD1 aligns across 9 bases. CDR1 SNHLY and CDR2 FYNNEI come from the germline V gene. V trimming: 4 bases; J trimming: 12 bases; junction bases outside the gene matches: 9. CDR3 size: 14 residues. The CDR3 is CASSGVQGARQLFF. CDR3 in DNA: TGTGCCAGCAGTGGTGTACAGGGGGCGAGGCAACTGTTTTTT.

The chain has TRBV19 and TRBJ2-7, with 8 bases that match TRBD2. This CDR3 comprises 15 residues. V lost 5 bases and J lost 0; bases outside the gene matches: 6. Germline V gene sequence: CDR1 LNHDA, CDR2 SQIVND (reference sequence). The CDR3 loop is CASSEKRGTSYEQYF. The CDR3 bases are TGTGCCAGTAGTGAAAAGCGGGGGACCTCCTACGAGCAGTACTTC.

The chain links TRBV28 to TRBJ2-1; 9 bases agree with TRBD1. Looked up from germline, CDR1 is MDHEN and CDR2 is SYDVKM. The trim removed 7 bases at V and 4 bases at J, leaving 8 bases unmatched. The CDR3 is made up of 15 amino acids. The CDR3 region has the DNA TGTGCCAGCACCAGGGACAGGGCGCTGTACAATGAGCAGTTCTTC. Translated, it gives CASTRDRALYNEQFF.

This rearrangement joins TRBV10-1 to TRBJ1-2; D gene unclear. CDR3 size: 13 residues. Trimming took 1 base from V and 3 from J, leaving 6 bases between them. CDR1 and CDR2 (germline): WNHNN, SYGVQD (reference sequence). The CDR3 DNA sequence: TGCGCCAGCAGTGAGTACAGATACTATGGCTACACCTTC. This gives the protein CASSEYRYYGYTF.

The V and J genes are TRBV19 and TRBJ1-3, with D perhaps TRBD1 (6 bases). CDR1 LNHDA and CDR2 SQIVND come from the germline V gene (reference sequence). Trimming stripped 5 bases from V and 0 bases from J, with 11 bases between. The CDR3 loop spans 15 amino acids. CDR3 region: CASSLGHRSGNTIYF. CDR3 DNA sequence: TGTGCCAGTAGTCTGGGACACCGCTCTGGAAACACCATATATTTT.

This clone was seen more than once but under ten times. This chain uses TRBV7-8 with TRBJ1-4; D possibly corresponds to TRBD1 (5 bases). V was cut by 2 bases and J by 7 bases, with 11 bases left in between. Germline loops: CDR1 SGHVS, CDR2 FQNEAQ. The CDR3 contains 14 residues. The CDR3: CASSLRPGGEKLFF. Here the CDR3 DNA reads TGTGCCAGCAGCTTACGGCCGGGGGGTGAAAAACTGTTTTTT.

The V gene is TRBV10-2, the J gene TRBJ2-7; 10 bases match TRBD2. V trimming: 3 bases; J trimming: 6 bases; junction bases outside the gene matches: 2. This CDR3 comprises 13 residues. Looked up from germline, CDR1 is WSHSY and CDR2 is SAAADI. CDR3 bases: TGCGCCAGCAGTGAACTAGCGGGGACCGAGCAGTACTTC. This sequence encodes CASSELAGTEQYF.

The DNA of the CDR3 is TGTGCCAGTAGTTCGGCGGGCAGGGGAAAGGACGAGCAGTACTTC. The encoded protein is CASSSAGRGKDEQYF. V and J are TRBV19 and TRBJ2-7; TRBD1 might be the D (6 bases). The CDR3 has 15 amino acids. Germline V gene sequence: CDR1 LNHDA, CDR2 SQIVND (reference sequence). The V and J ends lost 5 bases and 5 bases respectively, with 19 bases between them.

The chain uses TRBV19 and TRBJ2-7, with 7 bases that match TRBD2. J was trimmed by 2 bases and V by 5 bases; bases with no gene match: 3. CDR1 is LNHDA and CDR2 is SQIVND in the germline V gene (reference sequence). The CDR3 is 13 amino acids. DNA of the CDR3: TGTGCCAGTAGTTGGGGGGGTACCTACGAGCAGTACTTC. Amino acids: CASSWGGTYEQYF.

The gene calls are TRBV21-1 and TRBJ2-7; TRBD1 is taken as the D call from the table, unchecked against the DNA. TRBV21-1 is a pseudogene. This CDR3 region has 17 residues. The CDR3 reads CASSNLTTGGAAYEQYF. CDR3 bases: TGTGCCAGCAGCAACCTGACGACAGGGGGCGCCGCCTACGAGCAGTACTTC.